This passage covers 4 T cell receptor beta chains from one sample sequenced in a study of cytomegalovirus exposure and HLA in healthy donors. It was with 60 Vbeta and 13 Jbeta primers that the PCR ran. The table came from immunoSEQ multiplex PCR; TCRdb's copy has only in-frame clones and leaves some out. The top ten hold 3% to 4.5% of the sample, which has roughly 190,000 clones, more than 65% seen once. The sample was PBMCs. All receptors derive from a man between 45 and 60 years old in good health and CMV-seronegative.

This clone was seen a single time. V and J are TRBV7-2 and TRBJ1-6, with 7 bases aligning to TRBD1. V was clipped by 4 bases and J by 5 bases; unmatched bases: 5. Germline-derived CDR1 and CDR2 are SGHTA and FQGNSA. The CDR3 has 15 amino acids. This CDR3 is CASSSRDRNNSPLHF. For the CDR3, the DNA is TGTGCCAGCAGCTCGCGGGACAGAAATAATTCACCCCTCCACTTT.

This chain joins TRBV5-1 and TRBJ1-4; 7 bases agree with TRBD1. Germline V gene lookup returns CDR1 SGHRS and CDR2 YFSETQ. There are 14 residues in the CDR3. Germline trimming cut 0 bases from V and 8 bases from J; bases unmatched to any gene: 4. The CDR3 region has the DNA TGCGCCAGCAGCTTGGGGACAGGAGTAGAAAAACTGTTTTTT. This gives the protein CASSLGTGVEKLFF.

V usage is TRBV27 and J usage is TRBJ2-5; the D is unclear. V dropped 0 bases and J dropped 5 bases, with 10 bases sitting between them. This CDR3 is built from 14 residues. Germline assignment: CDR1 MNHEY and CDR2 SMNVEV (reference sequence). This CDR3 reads CASSLSRHPETQYF. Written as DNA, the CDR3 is TGTGCCAGCAGTTTATCAAGACACCCGGAGACCCAGTACTTC.

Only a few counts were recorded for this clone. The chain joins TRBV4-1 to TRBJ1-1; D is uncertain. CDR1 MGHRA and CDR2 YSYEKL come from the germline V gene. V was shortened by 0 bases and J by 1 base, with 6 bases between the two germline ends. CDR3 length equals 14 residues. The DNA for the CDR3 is TGCGCCAGCAGCCAAGAACATTGGAACACTGAAGCTTTCTTT. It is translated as CASSQEHWNTEAFF.